This T cell receptor (beta chain) was documented in a study of blood T cell repertoires in COVID-19. Overall study: Sites in the United States, Italy and Spain provided acute and convalescent COVID-19 samples.

Original processing methods: Nucleated cell counts were estimated from reference gene primer amplification. The data were produced by immunoSEQ multiplex PCR, yet TCRdb's version contains in-frame clones alone and is incomplete. Clone size and V and J calls were adopted from that table, with D and trimming inferred from the DNA. Of more than 200,000 clones listed, roughly nine tenths are singletons. Germline-derived CDR1 and CDR2 are MNHEY and SVGAGI. V lost 1 base, J lost 5 bases, and 7 bases stayed unmatched. This CDR3 region has 16 residues. Sequenced: peripheral blood. The TCR originated in a woman aged 45-60 years with acute or convalescent COVID-19. The chain uses TRBV6-5 and TRBJ2-3; 9 positions agree with TRBD2. The CDR3 bases are TGTGCCAGCAGTTACTGGCGGAGCGGGGGGAGAGATACGCAGTATTTT. It is translated as CASSYWRSGGRDTQYF.